The T cell receptor (beta chain) under discussion was sequenced for a study of regulatory T cells in long-lasting Graves disease. Time point in this sample: persistent/refractory GD, antithyroid drugs over 5 years with positive TRAb. TCR sequences were obtained from RNA taken from PBMCs. For TCR beta, libraries came from iRepertoire HTBI primers and Arm-PCR of CDR3 regions. TCRdb re-called the multiplex PCR reads through MiXCR, storing one row per CDR3 protein. The repertoire consists of about 290,000 distinct CDR3 sequences, with roughly a fifth occurring once and the leading ten covering just over 55%. CDR3 length: 16 amino acids. Germline CDR1 reads SGHTA; CDR2 reads FQGTGA. After removal of 1 base from V and 0 bases from J, the junction contained 4 bases not matched to a gene.

The TCR sequence derives from a female donor with Graves disease. V gene TRBV7-3 combines with J gene TRBJ2-3, with 7 bases identical to TRBD2. The sample here was peripheral blood mononuclear cells (PBMCs), taken when the disease was refractory, from a patient treated with antithyroid drugs. The CDR3 region is CASSLRVGGSTDTQYF. CDR3 nucleotides: TGTGCCAGCAGCTTAAGGGTCGGGGGGAGCACAGATACGCAGTATTTT.